The 23 T cell receptor beta chains reported below all come from one sample, sequenced in a study of beta chain features in type 1 diabetes. Points from the study as a whole: Type 1 diabetes patients had TCRB CDR3s that were shorter (moderately but significantly so) in all four CD4+ subsets.

Expressed TCRB transcripts were sequenced because the isolated RNA had all been reverse transcribed beforehand. Clones were read by immunoSEQ multiplex PCR, and TCRdb kept only the in-frame ones, dropping some. The profile covers around 710,000 clones, with roughly 12% appearing a single time and roughly 0.11% taken by the ten largest. No antigen is known for these receptors. The specimen was naive CD4+ T cells from blood. The receptors derive from a young man with type 1 diabetes.

The V gene is TRBV7-9, the J gene TRBJ2-3; possibly TRBD2 for D (6 bases). Trimming removed 2 bases at V and 3 bases at J, with 15 bases between. Per the germline V gene, CDR1 is SEHNR and CDR2 is FQNEAQ (reference sequence). The CDR3 is made up of 16 amino acids. CDR3 in DNA: TGTGCCAGCAGCTTACCTCGGGGGTTAGGGACAGATACGCAGTATTTT. Encoded protein: CASSLPRGLGTDTQYF.

The sample holds a few counts of this clone. The chain recombines TRBV15 with TRBJ2-1; 9 nucleotides agree with TRBD1. Germline V CDR1 and CDR2: LNHNV, YYDKDF (reference sequence). Germline trimming cut 2 bases from V and 4 bases from J; bases unmatched to any gene: 9. This CDR3 is built from 17 residues. The chain's CDR3 is CATSRSLTGGLYNEQFF. In DNA, the CDR3 is TGTGCCACCAGCAGATCCCTAACAGGGGGCTTGTACAATGAGCAGTTCTTC.

A few counts support this clone. The junction differs from germline at one of its ends, possibly a read error. The chain is built from TRBV4-2 and TRBJ2-1; TRBD2 might be the D (5 bases). Germline assignment: CDR1 LGHNA and CDR2 YNFKEQ. The CDR3 spans 14 residues. This chain's CDR3 is CASSQGSGVHEQFF. The CDR3, as DNA: TGTGCCAGCAGTCAAGGGAGCGGCGTACACGAGCAGTTCTTC.

This clone came up a few times. The chain employs TRBV4-2 and TRBJ2-3; 10 bases align to TRBD2. Trimming cost V 4 bases and J 2 bases; bases outside gene matches: 12. There are 18 residues in the CDR3. Germline V gives CDR1 LGHNA, CDR2 YNFKEQ. CDR3 bases: TGTGCCAGCAGCCGTGGAACCGGGACTAGCGACACCACAGATACGCAGTATTTT. Translation: CASSRGTGTSDTTDTQYF.

This clone was found a few times. The rearrangement uses TRBV28 and TRBJ2-7, with D maybe TRBD1 (5 bases). Germline CDR1 is MDHEN and CDR2 is SYDVKM. The CDR3 runs to 15 residues. V gave up 7 bases and J gave up 3 bases, with 19 bases separating them. CDR3 bases: TGTGCCAGCACTCCAGGGTTCACAAGGTTCTACGAGCAGTACTTC. This translates into CASTPGFTRFYEQYF. The complete variable domain, with remaining parts taken from reference TRBV28 and TRBJ2-7, reads DVKVTQSSRYLVKRTGEKVFLECVQDMDHENMFWYRQDPGLGLRLIYFSYDVKMKEKGDIPEGYSVSREKKERFSLILESASTNQTSMYLCASTPGFTRFYEQYFGPGTRLTVT.

This rearrangement joins TRBV10-3 to TRBJ2-3; TRBD1 matches 7 bases. Germline V gene sequence: CDR1 ENHRY, CDR2 SYGVKD. There are 14 residues in the CDR3. Trimming at V came to 4 bases and at J to 3 bases, leaving 4 bases not matched to a gene. CDR3 DNA: TGTGCCATCAGTGGTACAGGGGCGACAGATACGCAGTATTTT. Translation gives CAISGTGATDTQYF.

The genes are TRBV10-3 and TRBJ2-7; TRBD1 aligns across 7 bases. Germline V gene sequence: CDR1 ENHRY, CDR2 SYGVKD. With V trimmed by 3 bases and J by 4 bases, 6 bases remained unmatched. The CDR3 has 14 residues. CDR3 sequence reads: CAISDSRGRYEQYF. CDR3 bases: TGTGCCATCAGTGATTCGAGGGGGCGGTACGAGCAGTACTTC.

The sample holds a few counts of this clone. J is TRBJ2-7 and V is TRBV4-3; D remains ambiguous. The germline V gene has CDR1 LGHNA and CDR2 YSLEER. CDR3 length: 13 amino acids. Between the trimmed V and J ends, which lost 3 bases and 2 bases, there was a span of 8 bases. CDR3 sequence: CASSHDTAYEQYF. CDR3 in DNA: TGCGCCAGCAGCCACGACACAGCCTACGAGCAGTACTTC.

In its sample, this clone was seen a few times. The chain links TRBV7-9 to TRBJ2-3; TRBD1 matches at 9 bases. The CDR3 covers 15 residues. The V segment lost 5 bases and the J segment 2 bases; nucleotides outside the gene matches: 5. Looked up from germline, CDR1 is SEHNR and CDR2 is FQNEAQ (reference sequence). CDR3 coding DNA: TGTGCCAGCAGCAGCCGGGACAGGGCCACAGATACGCAGTATTTT. Translated, it gives CASSSRDRATDTQYF.

This clone was seen only a few times. The chain carries TRBV7-3 and TRBJ1-6, with TRBD1 matching 9 bases. The germline gives CDR1 SGHTA, CDR2 FQGTGA. Trimming at V came to 5 bases and at J to 9 bases, leaving 11 bases not matched to a gene. The CDR3 is 16 residues long. The DNA for the CDR3 is TGTGCCAGCAGCGACACAGGGGGCGGCCTTAGTTCACCCCTCCACTTT. It yields the protein CASSDTGGGLSSPLHF.

This clone was detected only a few times. CDR3 sequence reads: CASSFRDTFRSGANVLTF. The DNA for the CDR3 is TGTGCCAGCAGCTTCCGGGACACCTTCCGCTCTGGGGCCAACGTCCTGACTTTC. The chain couples TRBV7-2 to TRBJ2-6; possibly TRBD1 for D (6 bases). The CDR3 has 18 amino acids. Germline V gene sequence: CDR1 SGHTA, CDR2 FQGNSA. Between the trimmed V and J ends, which lost 3 bases and 0 bases, there was a span of 15 bases. Filled out from reference TRBV7-2 and TRBJ2-6, the complete variable domain reads GAGVSQSPSNKVTEKGKDVELRCDPISGHTALYWYRQSLGQGLEFLIYFQGNSAPDKSGLPSDRFSAERTGGSVSTLTIQRTQQEDSAVYLCASSFRDTFRSGANVLTFGAGSRLTVL.

This clone was counted a few times. The chain uses TRBV7-9 and TRBJ1-1, with D uncertain. V was pared by 1 base and J by 1 base, with 13 bases between. This CDR3 spans 16 amino acids. Germline CDR1 SEHNR, CDR2 FQNEAQ (reference sequence). The CDR3 loop is CASSLGNNPANTEAFF. The CDR3 region has the DNA TGTGCCAGCAGCTTAGGGAACAACCCTGCGAACACTGAAGCTTTCTTT.

The chain recombines TRBV6-5 with TRBJ1-5; possibly TRBD1 for D (6 bases). The CDR3 contains 14 residues. Looked up from germline, CDR1 is MNHEY and CDR2 is SVGAGI. Trimming pared 6 bases from V and 9 bases from J, leaving 18 bases between. CDR3 in DNA: TGTGCCAGCAGCCCACAGGGCTTCCTGACGCCCCAGCATTTT. This sequence encodes CASSPQGFLTPQHF.

The J gene is TRBJ2-3, the V gene TRBV6-4; D gene unclear. V lost 6 bases and J 2 bases, leaving 6 bases between the germline ends. CDR1 is MRHNA and CDR2 is SNTAGT in the germline V gene. The CDR3 runs to 12 residues. CDR3 sequence reads: CASSEDTDTQYF. DNA for the CDR3: TGTGCCAGCAGCGAAGACACAGATACGCAGTATTTT.

The V gene is TRBV7-9, the J gene TRBJ2-2; 14 positions match TRBD2. Trimming took 5 bases from V and 1 from J; bases not matched to a gene: 6. Germline lookup yields CDR1 SEHNR and CDR2 FQNEAQ (reference sequence). There are 18 residues in the CDR3. CDR3 in DNA: TGTGCCAGCAGCCCTCGGACTAGCGGGGGGCTGAACACCGGGGAGCTGTTTTTT. Protein: CASSPRTSGGLNTGELFF.

This clone was observed once. The chain has TRBV6-6 and TRBJ2-4, with a weak D call TRBD1 (5 bases). The germline V and J ends were trimmed by 0 bases and 3 bases, with 9 bases remaining between them. Germline assignment: CDR1 MNHNY and CDR2 SVGAGI (reference sequence). The CDR3 is 15 amino acids. CDR3 sequence (DNA): TGTGCCAGCAGTTACTCAGGGGAATACAAAAACATTCAGTACTTC. This gives the protein CASSYSGEYKNIQYF.

The gene calls are TRBV7-2 and TRBJ1-5, with D possibly matching TRBD1 (5 bases). The V end lost 5 bases, the J end lost 6 bases, and 17 bases lay between the germline ends. Germline-derived CDR1 and CDR2 are SGHTA and FQGNSA. This CDR3 region has 15 residues. Written as DNA, the CDR3 is TGTGCCAGCAGCCCCCCGGGGCAGGCCGGTCAGCCCCAGCATTTT. It is translated as CASSPPGQAGQPQHF.

The V and J genes are TRBV23-1 and TRBJ2-7; the match to TRBD2 covers 7 bases. TRBV23-1 is annotated as an ORF whose role is uncertain. The CDR3 covers 14 residues. V lost 6 bases and J lost 7; bases outside the gene matches: 12. This chain's CDR3 is CASSQIPGGEEQYF. DNA of the CDR3: TGCGCCAGCAGCCAAATTCCGGGGGGAGAGGAGCAGTACTTC.

This clone occurred a few times. The CDR3 region has the DNA TGTGCCAGCGCACTTTCTGGGGCCAACGTCCTGACTTTC. It translates to CASALSGANVLTF. This chain links TRBV28 with TRBJ2-6; no reliable D call. Trimming removed 8 bases at V and 1 base at J, with 6 bases between. Per the germline V gene, CDR1 is MDHEN and CDR2 is SYDVKM. CDR3 length: 13 amino acids.

This clone appeared a few times. The V gene is TRBV10-2, the J gene TRBJ2-7, with D unresolved. The germline gives CDR1 WSHSY, CDR2 SAAADI. The CDR3 covers 12 residues. V was clipped by 4 bases and J by 4 bases, with 8 bases between them. For the CDR3, the DNA is TGCGCCAGCAGTGTTAACGGGTACGAGCAGTACTTC. It specifies CASSVNGYEQYF.

This chain links TRBV6-6 with TRBJ2-1; D is unresolved. Germline-derived CDR1 and CDR2 are MNHNY and SVGAGI (reference sequence). This CDR3 comprises 12 residues. The V gene lost 6 bases and the J gene lost 3 bases, with 6 bases spanning the gap. The chain's CDR3 is CASREIYNEQFF. The CDR3 DNA sequence: TGTGCCAGCAGGGAGATCTACAATGAGCAGTTCTTC.

This clone has just a few counts. The rearrangement joins TRBV7-2 to TRBJ2-1; 7 bases are a match to TRBD1. Looked up from germline, CDR1 is SGHTA and CDR2 is FQGNSA. V dropped 2 bases and J dropped 5; count of bases not matched to a gene: 6. This CDR3 has 15 amino acids. The CDR3 bases are TGTGCCAGCAGCTTACGAGGGGGCGCTGACAATGAGCAGTTCTTC. Translated: CASSLRGGADNEQFF.

This chain joins TRBV5-1 and TRBJ2-6; possibly TRBD1 or TRBD2 for D (6 bases each). Germline loops: CDR1 SGHRS, CDR2 YFSETQ. The length of the CDR3 is 18 residues. V was shortened by 1 base and J by 0 bases, with 14 bases between the two germline ends. The CDR3 here is CASSLTGGARSGANVLTF. CDR3 DNA sequence: TGCGCCAGCAGCTTGACCGGGGGCGCCCGCTCTGGGGCCAACGTCCTGACTTTC.